The 8 T cell receptor beta chains below come from one sample, sequenced in a study of identical twins. Via MiXCR, TCRdb re-called the 5' RACE reads, giving one row per CDR3 protein. Seen here are 350,000 or so distinct CDR3 sequences, approximately 9.1% observed once, and the top ten hold about 8.1%. The sequenced sample consisted of naive T cells sorted from blood. The source of these receptors is a woman between 45 and 65 years old in good health.

This sequence joins TRBV24-1 and TRBJ2-7; 8 nucleotides align to TRBD2. Germline CDR1 KGHDR, CDR2 SFDVKD. Trimming took 4 bases from V and 7 from J; bases not matched to a gene: 8. CDR3 length: 14 amino acids. CDR3 sequence: CATSESGRSGEQYF. Here the CDR3 DNA reads TGTGCCACCAGTGAAAGCGGGAGATCGGGGGAGCAGTACTTC.

This clonotype was counted a few times. J is TRBJ2-5 and V is TRBV5-1; D uncertain. Trimming took 0 bases from V and 4 from J, leaving 4 bases between them. Germline V gene sequence: CDR1 SGHRS, CDR2 YFSETQ. The CDR3 has 12 residues. The CDR3 bases are TGCGCCAGCAGCTTGGAAGCAGAGACCCAGTACTTC. Translation: CASSLEAETQYF.

This clonotype was detected a few times. The chain couples TRBV20-1 to TRBJ2-5; TRBD2 might be the D (7 bases). With 6 bases removed from V and 0 bases from J, the gap between germline ends came to 29 bases. The CDR3 is made up of 19 amino acids. CDR1 and CDR2 (germline): DFQATT, SNEGSKA (reference sequence). The CDR3 nucleotides read TGCAGTGCAGGGGGGGGCCAGGGAGTAGGTAGCAGGTACCAAGAGACCCAGTACTTC. Protein product: CSAGGGQGVGSRYQETQYF.

This clonotype was counted at least ten times. This chain connects TRBV6-5 to TRBJ2-3; D is unclear. Trimming pared 4 bases from V and 6 bases from J, leaving 14 bases between. This CDR3 spans 14 amino acids. Germline lookup yields CDR1 MNHEY and CDR2 SVGAGI. CDR3 sequence: CASSSLPMTDTQYF. The CDR3 DNA reads as TGTGCCAGCAGTTCACTGCCTATGACCGATACGCAGTATTTT.

The chain employs TRBV12-3 or TRBV12-4 and TRBJ2-1; unclear D gene. Trimming shortened V by 6 bases and J by 7 bases, and 10 bases separated the two germline ends. This CDR3 has 12 amino acids. The CDR3 is CASSPGMNEQFF. The CDR3 DNA sequence: TGTGCCAGCAGCCCGGGCATGAATGAGCAGTTCTTC.

This clonotype was counted many times. The chain links TRBV6-5 to TRBJ2-3; a possible D gene is TRBD2 (6 bases). Trimming took 7 bases from V and 3 from J, leaving 29 bases between them. This CDR3 has 19 residues. Germline CDR1 reads MNHEY; CDR2 reads SVGAGI. As DNA, the CDR3 is TGTGCCAGCACCCCGGTTGTGGGGACTTTGACCTTTGGGACAGATACGCAGTATTTT. Residues: CASTPVVGTLTFGTDTQYF.

The gene calls are TRBV3-1 and TRBJ2-4; 10 positions match TRBD1. This CDR3 is built from 16 residues. Per germline, CDR1 LGHDT and CDR2 YNNKEL (reference sequence). Trimming at V came to 0 bases and at J to 6 bases, leaving 5 bases not matched to a gene. Here the CDR3 reads CASSQETGGRRNIQYF. The CDR3 DNA reads as TGTGCCAGCAGCCAAGAGACAGGGGGCAGGAGAAACATTCAGTACTTC.

This clonotype was counted between two and nine times. The chain couples TRBV10-3 to TRBJ1-1; TRBD1 might be the D (5 bases). Trimming cost V 10 bases and J 3 bases, with 24 bases left between them. The CDR3 is made up of 16 amino acids. Germline V gives CDR1 ENHRY, CDR2 SYGVKD. DNA of the CDR3: TGTGCCACCCTTCCCGGGGCCGCCGGACGGTACACTGAAGCTTTCTTT. Translated: CATLPGAAGRYTEAFF.